Ten or more counts support the clone carrying this T cell receptor beta chain. Its antigen is currently unknown. This sample is drawn from a study of neurological immune-mediated disorders. For the study at large: There were about 35 multiple sclerosis patients; about 30 were relapsing-remitting and 3 were secondary progressive. Study-wide findings and caveats: While HTLV-1-associated myelopathy showed the greatest TCR clonal expansion, multiple sclerosis showed the least, falling below healthy controls. No CDR3 amino acid sequences recurred among expanded clones across subjects, suggesting private repertoires in all groups.

V lost 0 bases and J 10 bases, leaving 21 bases between the germline ends. CDR3 size: 16 residues. Germline assignment: CDR1 LNHNV and CDR2 YYDKDF (reference sequence). The cDNA came from 5'RACE, which used 10-nucleotide random UMIs. TCRdb reprocessed the 5' RACE reads with MiXCR, giving one entry per CDR3 protein. The sample lists under 80,000 distinct CDR3 sequences, approximately 5.2% seen once, with 2.8% in the top ten. This chain links TRBV15 with TRBJ2-5, with D possibly being TRBD1 (5 bases). The receptor was isolated from a woman aged 25 to 45 with multiple sclerosis. What was sequenced was PBMCs. The CDR3 is CATSRDFYQGLSVQYF. DNA for the CDR3: TGTGCCACCAGCAGAGATTTTTACCAGGGCCTCTCGGTCCAGTACTTC.